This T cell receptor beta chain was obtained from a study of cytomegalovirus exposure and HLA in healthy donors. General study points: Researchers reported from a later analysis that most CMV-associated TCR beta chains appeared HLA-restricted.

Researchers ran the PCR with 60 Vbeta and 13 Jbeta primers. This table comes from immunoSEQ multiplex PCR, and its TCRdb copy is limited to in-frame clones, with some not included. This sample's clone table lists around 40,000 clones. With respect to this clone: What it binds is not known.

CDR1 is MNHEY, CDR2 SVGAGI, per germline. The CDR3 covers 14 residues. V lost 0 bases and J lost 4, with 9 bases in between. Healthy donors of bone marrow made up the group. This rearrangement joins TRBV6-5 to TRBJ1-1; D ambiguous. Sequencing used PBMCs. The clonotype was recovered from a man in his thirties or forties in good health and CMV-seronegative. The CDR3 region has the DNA TGTGCCAGCAGTTACTCGACGGGAAGCACTGAAGCTTTCTTT. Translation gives CASSYSTGSTEAFF.